The rows below give T cell receptor beta chains drawn from one sample of a study of human T cells and chemical hapten exposure. From the RACE reads, TCRdb called clonotypes with MiXCR, one entry per CDR3 protein. The sample lists approximately 44,000 distinct CDR3 sequences, less than 4.5% occurring once. What was sequenced was whole blood. Every receptor here comes from a human donor in good health. Some clones in this sample may be carry-over from other donors' samples. CDR3s include the opening cysteine and the closing phenylalanine or tryptophan. D genes are given only for firm matches. Where a row states a size, it is once, few, many or the class of an expanded clone; other rows omit it.

>TRBJ1-3|TRBV25-1|.|many
CASSLLSSSGNTIYF
TGTGCCAGCAGTCTACTCTCCAGCTCTGGAAACACCATATATTTT
>TRBJ2-7|TRBV25-1|TRBD2|many
CASSPLGTSAYEQYF
TGTGCCAGCAGTCCACTGGGGACTAGCGCGTACGAGCAGTACTTC
>TRBJ2-7|TRBV21-1|.|few
CASSPLGGLESYEQYF
TGTGCCAGCAGCCCCCTGGGGGGGCTTGAGTCCTACGAGCAGTACTTC
>TRBJ1-5|TRBV6-5|TRBD1|.
CASSTDRVIKPQHF
TGTGCCAGCAGTACTGACAGGGTCATTAAGCCCCAGCATTTT
>TRBJ2-7|TRBV13|.|many
CASSSGGRRGEQYF
TGTGCCAGCAGTTCAGGGGGACGGCGGGGCGAGCAGTACTTC
>TRBJ2-7|TRBV10-3|.|many
CAISESTNYEQYF
TGTGCCATCAGTGAGTCGACTAATTACGAGCAGTACTTC
>TRBJ1-1|TRBV28|TRBD1|many
CASSSRTGGRMNTEAFF
TGTGCCAGCAGTTCCCGGACAGGGGGCAGAATGAACACTGAAGCTTTCTTT
>TRBJ2-3|TRBV27|TRBD1|medium-sized
CASRTGGKRDTQYF
TGTGCCAGCAGAACAGGGGGCAAGAGAGATACGCAGTATTTT
>TRBJ2-6|TRBV6-1|.|.
CASSPTTGPFSGANVLTF
TGTGCCAGCAGTCCCACGACGGGCCCTTTCTCCGGGGCCAACGTCCTGACTTTC
>TRBJ2-7|TRBV29-1|TRBD2|few
CSSRWGGEQYF
TGCAGCTCTAGGTGGGGGGGCGAGCAGTACTTC
>TRBJ1-1|TRBV7-9|TRBD1|.
CASSSARGFTEAFF
TGTGCCAGCAGCTCCGCCAGGGGGTTCACTGAAGCTTTCTTT
>TRBJ1-2|TRBV12-3/TRBV12-4|TRBD1|.
CASSLSDRDGYTF
TGTGCCAGCAGTTTATCGGACAGGGATGGCTACACCTTC
>TRBJ1-2|TRBV6-6|.|few
CASSEREGYTF
TGTGCCAGCAGTGAGAGGGAGGGCTACACCTTC
>TRBJ2-7|TRBV5-1|TRBD2|many
CASTPDASGSTYEQYF
TGCGCCAGCACTCCCGATGCTAGCGGGAGCACCTACGAGCAGTACTTC
>TRBJ2-3|TRBV27|TRBD1|many
CASSLPGTGSGGTQYF
TGTGCCAGCAGTCTCCCTGGGACAGGGTCCGGAGGTACGCAGTATTTT
>TRBJ2-7|TRBV11-2|.|few
CASSIGSSYEQYF
TGTGCCAGCAGCATAGGCTCTTCCTACGAGCAGTACTTC
>TRBJ2-7|TRBV10-3|.|many
CAIKPMGALTYEQYF
TGTGCCATCAAGCCTATGGGTGCCCTAACCTACGAGCAGTACTTC
>TRBJ2-1|TRBV7-9|.|few
CASSHNPGRNEQFF
TGTGCCAGCAGCCACAACCCCGGCCGCAATGAGCAGTTCTTC
>TRBJ1-3|TRBV20-1|.|many
CSARDRPGPRSGNTIYF
TGCAGTGCTAGAGATCGTCCGGGACCCCGCTCTGGAAACACCATATATTTT
>TRBJ2-1|TRBV20-1|TRBD2|many
CSARRTSGVSYNEQFF
TGCAGTGCTAGGAGGACTAGCGGGGTATCCTACAATGAGCAGTTCTTC
>TRBJ2-4|TRBV5-8|.|many
CASSLGTKNIQYF
TGTGCCAGCAGCCTGGGGACTAAAAACATTCAGTACTTC
>TRBJ1-5|TRBV28|TRBD1|many
CASVTGDQPQHF
TGTGCCAGCGTGACAGGGGATCAGCCCCAGCATTTT
>TRBJ2-1|TRBV5-4|TRBD2|many
CASIHEGTTNEQFF
TGTGCCAGCATCCATGAAGGGACTACCAATGAGCAGTTCTTC
>TRBJ1-3|TRBV28|.|few
CASSGRAGNTIYF
TGTGCCAGCAGTGGACGGGCTGGAAACACCATATATTTT
>TRBJ2-2|TRBV20-1|.|many
CSEWTTGTGELFF
TGCAGTGAGTGGACGACTGGCACCGGGGAGCTGTTTTTT
>TRBJ2-7|TRBV27|.|.
CASSPWGLPTYEQYF
TGTGCCAGCAGCCCCTGGGGACTGCCGACCTACGAGCAGTACTTC
>TRBJ2-4|TRBV5-1|TRBD2|.
CASSRGLADLAKNIQYF
TGCGCCAGCAGCCGGGGACTAGCGGACTTAGCCAAAAACATTCAGTACTTC
>TRBJ2-2|TRBV28|TRBD2|few
CAGRAGVRTGELFF
TGTGCCGGCCGAGCGGGAGTTCGCACCGGGGAGCTGTTTTTT
>TRBJ2-7|TRBV27|.|few
CATQPGTRYEQYF
TGTGCCACCCAACCCGGGACTCGCTACGAGCAGTACTTC
>TRBJ2-4|TRBV6-1|TRBD2|many
CASTRGAKNIQYF
TGTGCCAGCACGCGGGGGGCCAAAAACATTCAGTACTTC
>TRBJ2-7|TRBV7-6|TRBD1|many
CASSLYTGVAEQYF
TGTGCCAGCAGCCTCTATACAGGGGTGGCCGAGCAGTACTTC
>TRBJ1-2|TRBV29-1|.|many
CSVRQYGYTF
TGCAGCGTCAGACAGTATGGCTACACCTTC
>TRBJ2-7|TRBV3-1|.|many
CASSQAEPTRSYEQYF
TGTGCCAGCAGCCAAGCAGAACCGACACGGTCCTACGAGCAGTACTTC
>TRBJ2-6|TRBV6-5|.|few
CASSYPYSSSGANVLTF
TGTGCCAGCAGTTACCCCTACAGCTCCTCTGGGGCCAACGTCCTGACTTTC
>TRBJ1-3|TRBV5-1|.|many
CASSPAPTLVSGNTIYF
TGCGCCAGCAGCCCGGCTCCTACGTTAGTCTCTGGAAACACCATATATTTT
>TRBJ2-2|TRBV7-6|.|.
CASSLEADATGELFF
TGTGCCAGCAGCTTAGAGGCAGACGCCACCGGGGAGCTGTTTTTT
>TRBJ1-5|TRBV28|TRBD1|many
CASSSLQGGNQPQHF
TGTGCCAGCAGTTCCCTACAGGGGGGGAATCAGCCCCAGCATTTT
>TRBJ1-4|TRBV11-2|.|many
CATSQQLGEKLFF
TGTGCCACCTCACAACAGTTAGGTGAAAAACTGTTTTTT
>TRBJ1-2|TRBV20-1|.|few
CSAREATVRYGYTF
TGCAGTGCTAGAGAGGCCACGGTCCGATATGGCTACACCTTC
>TRBJ1-1|TRBV4-1|.|.
CASSQGGINTEAFF
TGCGCCAGCAGCCAAGGGGGAATCAACACTGAAGCTTTCTTT
>TRBJ2-2|TRBV29-1|TRBD1|few
CSVEDKQGPNTGELFF
TGCAGCGTTGAGGATAAACAGGGGCCTAACACCGGGGAGCTGTTTTTT
>TRBJ2-7|TRBV29-1|.|many
CSVQDSLSYEQYF
TGCAGCGTGCAGGACAGCTTATCCTACGAGCAGTACTTC
>TRBJ2-1|TRBV5-4|TRBD2|.
CASSWSAGLAGHEQFF
TGTGCCAGCAGCTGGAGCGCGGGACTAGCGGGACATGAGCAGTTCTTC
>TRBJ1-2|TRBV20-1|.|many
CSARGLYGYTF
TGCAGTGCTAGAGGCCTCTATGGCTACACCTTC
>TRBJ2-7|TRBV5-1|.|few
CASSLEPEYEQYF
TGCGCCAGCAGCTTGGAGCCGGAATACGAGCAGTACTTC
>TRBJ2-1|TRBV7-3|TRBD2|few
CASSLSGSSYNEQFF
TGTGCCAGCAGTCTCAGCGGGAGCTCCTACAATGAGCAGTTCTTC
>TRBJ2-2|TRBV29-1|.|few
CSVGYRGGSGELFF
TGCAGCGTAGGCTACAGGGGAGGCTCCGGGGAGCTGTTTTTT
>TRBJ1-4|TRBV9|.|few
CASSVGLGPIGEKLFF
TGTGCCAGCAGCGTAGGTCTTGGGCCAATCGGGGAAAAACTGTTTTTT
>TRBJ1-1|TRBV6-5|TRBD1|few
CASRPDRAGEAFF
TGTGCCAGCAGGCCCGACAGGGCGGGGGAAGCTTTCTTT
>TRBJ1-6|TRBV5-1|.|few
CASRMTGEDSPLHF
TGCGCCAGCAGGATGACAGGAGAGGATTCACCCCTCCACTTT
>TRBJ1-1|TRBV29-1|.|many
CSVLRQTNTEAFF
TGCAGCGTTTTGAGACAAACTAACACTGAAGCTTTCTTT
>TRBJ1-1|TRBV14|TRBD1|many
CASSQDGTGTGDTEAFF
TGTGCCAGCAGCCAAGACGGGACAGGGACAGGGGACACTGAAGCTTTCTTT